Presented here are 25 T cell receptor beta chains from one specimen sequenced in a study of T cell responses to AZD1222 COVID-19 vaccine. Using immunoSEQ multiplex PCR, the repertoire was profiled, and TCRdb retains in-frame clones only, with some absent. The sample shows 110,000 or so clones, around 87% of them seen only once. The sample was peripheral blood, taken 28 days after the second AZD1222 dose. The receptors here all came from an adult who received the AZD1222 COVID-19 vaccine.

The CDR3 region is CASSQERGGSYNEQFF. The CDR3 DNA is TGTGCCAGCAGCCAAGAGCGGGGGGGTTCCTACAATGAGCAGTTCTTC. This sequence joins TRBV14 and TRBJ2-1; 9 nucleotides line up with TRBD2. J was trimmed by 1 base and V by 0 bases; bases with no gene match: 1. This CDR3 is built from 16 residues. CDR1 is SGHDN, CDR2 FVKESK, per germline.

This chain joins TRBV10-1 and TRBJ2-3; no definite D call. V was trimmed by 9 bases and J by 2 bases, leaving 18 bases between them. CDR3 length equals 15 residues. CDR1 and CDR2 (germline): WNHNN, SYGVQD (reference sequence). CDR3: CARNHDGRTTDTQYF. The CDR3 region has the DNA TGCGCCAGGAACCACGACGGAAGAACCACAGATACGCAGTATTTT.

The V gene is TRBV14, the J gene TRBJ2-2, with a possible D match to TRBD1 (6 bases). The CDR3 runs 15 residues. Per the germline V gene, CDR1 is SGHDN and CDR2 is FVKESK. Trimming cost V 6 bases and J 1 base, with 12 bases left between them. The CDR3 is CASRQQGLNTGELFF. CDR3 nucleotide sequence: TGTGCCAGCAGGCAACAGGGATTGAACACCGGGGAGCTGTTTTTT.

The chain recombines TRBV19 with TRBJ1-5; D possibly corresponds to TRBD1 (5 bases). Germline CDR1 and CDR2: LNHDA and SQIVND (reference sequence). This CDR3 is 15 amino acids long. Trimming pared 5 bases from V and 0 bases from J, leaving 11 bases between. DNA of the CDR3: TGTGCCAGTAGTGATCAGGGATATAGCAATCAGCCCCAGCATTTT. It codes for CASSDQGYSNQPQHF.

The CDR3 sequence is CASSFIDGDTDTQYF. Written as DNA, the CDR3 is TGTGCCAGCTCGTTCATCGATGGCGACACAGATACGCAGTATTTT. The chain is built from TRBV18 and TRBJ2-3; no definite D call. The CDR3 runs to 15 residues. Per the germline V gene, CDR1 is KGHSH and CDR2 is LQKENI. Trimming took off 6 bases at V and 2 bases at J, with 15 bases between the two ends.

The chain is built from TRBV30 and TRBJ1-4, with no clear D. The CDR3 length is 13 residues. V lost 1 base to trimming and J lost 4 bases, with 7 bases between them. CDR1 and CDR2 (germline): GTSNPN, SVGIG (reference sequence). The chain's CDR3 is CAWSGEFNEKLFF. DNA for the CDR3: TGTGCCTGGAGTGGTGAATTTAATGAAAAACTGTTTTTT.

This rearrangement joins TRBV18 to TRBJ1-4; perhaps TRBD1 as D (5 bases). The V gene's germline CDR1 is KGHSH and CDR2 LQKENI. V was pared by 5 bases and J by 7 bases, with 11 bases between. The CDR3 runs to 13 residues. The CDR3 protein is CASSVGTAEKLFF. Written as DNA, the CDR3 is TGTGCCAGCTCAGTTGGGACGGCTGAAAAACTGTTTTTT.

This chain connects TRBV27 to TRBJ2-1; D remains ambiguous. With 4 bases removed from V and 8 bases from J, the gap between germline ends came to 24 bases. Germline V lookup: CDR1 MNHEY, CDR2 SMNVEV (reference sequence). The CDR3 has 17 amino acids. The CDR3 protein is CASSSRLYEKTSDEQFF. For the CDR3, the DNA is TGTGCCAGCAGTTCTCGACTTTATGAAAAAACGTCCGATGAGCAGTTCTTC.

CDR3 sequence: CASSFRLAGTNEQFF. CDR3 nucleotide sequence: TGCGCCAGCAGCTTTCGCTTAGCGGGAACGAATGAGCAGTTCTTC. The chain carries TRBV5-1 and TRBJ2-1, with 8 bases matching TRBD2. CDR1 is SGHRS, CDR2 YFSETQ, per germline. V trimming: 2 bases; J trimming: 7 bases; junction bases outside the gene matches: 8. The CDR3 spans 15 residues.

The genes are TRBV9 and TRBJ1-5; the D gene is possibly TRBD1 (5 bases). CDR1 SGDLS and CDR2 YYNGEE come from the germline V gene. The CDR3 consists of 17 residues. Trimming took off 0 bases at V and 0 bases at J, with 13 bases between the two ends. The CDR3: CASSVGSGEYSNQPQHF. CDR3 sequence (DNA): TGTGCCAGCAGCGTAGGATCGGGGGAATATAGCAATCAGCCCCAGCATTTT. Variable domain in full (rest from reference TRBV9 and TRBJ1-5): DSGVTQTPKHLITATGQRVTLRCSPRSGDLSVYWYQQSLDQGLQFLIQYYNGEERAKGNILERFSAQQFPDLHSELNLSSLELGDSALYFCASSVGSGEYSNQPQHFGDGTRLSIL.

The chain couples TRBV11-2 to TRBJ2-7; 8 bases are shared with TRBD1. V was pared by 4 bases and J by 2 bases, with 4 bases of the junction left unmatched. Germline CDR1 reads SGHAT; CDR2 reads FQNNGV. The CDR3 consists of 14 residues. This CDR3 is CASSYGQGAYEQYF. For the CDR3, the DNA is TGTGCCAGCAGCTATGGACAGGGAGCCTACGAGCAGTACTTC.

The chain couples TRBV7-2 to TRBJ1-3, with D tentatively TRBD1 (5 bases). V was trimmed by 0 bases and J by 5 bases, leaving 11 bases between them. Germline V CDR1 and CDR2: SGHTA, FQGNSA. The CDR3 totals 15 residues. The CDR3 protein is CASSLALKGRNTIYF. The CDR3 DNA follows: TGTGCCAGCAGCTTAGCGCTCAAGGGGCGAAACACCATATATTTT.

The J gene is TRBJ2-2, the V gene TRBV11-2; possibly TRBD1 for D (6 bases). The germline V gene has CDR1 SGHAT and CDR2 FQNNGV. V was shortened by 3 bases and J by 2 bases, with 13 bases between the two germline ends. The CDR3 covers 16 residues. CDR3 coding DNA: TGTGCCAGCAGCTTGCCGGGACACATTAACACCGGGGAGCTGTTTTTT. Protein sequence: CASSLPGHINTGELFF.

The chain uses TRBV28 and TRBJ1-1; 9 nucleotides agree with TRBD1. The CDR3 is made up of 14 amino acids. The J segment lost 4 bases and the V segment lost 8 bases, leaving 8 bases of the junction unmatched. The germline V gene encodes CDR1 MDHEN and CDR2 SYDVKM. The CDR3 is CASGLQGAVTEAFF. The CDR3 DNA is TGTGCCAGCGGACTACAGGGGGCCGTCACTGAAGCTTTCTTT.

This chain joins TRBV5-4 and TRBJ2-3; TRBD1 agrees at 9 bases. The J segment lost 4 bases and the V segment lost 4 bases, leaving 4 bases of the junction unmatched. The CDR3 length is 14 residues. Germline V lookup: CDR1 SGHNT, CDR2 YYREEE (reference sequence). This chain's CDR3 is CASSMGQGADTQYF. The CDR3 coding sequence is TGTGCCAGCAGCATGGGACAGGGCGCAGATACGCAGTATTTT.

This CDR3 is CASSPGDRGYGYTF. The CDR3 bases are TGTGCCAGCTCTCCCGGGGACAGGGGCTATGGCTACACCTTC. This chain uses TRBV18 with TRBJ1-2; 10 positions agree with TRBD1. Germline CDR1 and CDR2: KGHSH and LQKENI. V trimming: 6 bases; J trimming: 4 bases; junction bases outside the gene matches: 5. The CDR3 runs to 14 residues.

The chain couples TRBV9 to TRBJ1-3; D might be TRBD1 (5 bases). The CDR3 consists of 19 residues. The germline gives CDR1 SGDLS, CDR2 YYNGEE. V was trimmed by 3 bases and J by 4 bases, leaving 26 bases between them. CDR3 DNA: TGTGCCAGCAGCGCAACAGCCTCAATCGGCCTGGGGGTGGGAAACACCATATATTTT. Translated, it gives CASSATASIGLGVGNTIYF.

This rearrangement joins TRBV11-2 to TRBJ2-4; TRBD2 agrees at 11 bases. Germline CDR1 and CDR2: SGHAT and FQNNGV. V was pared by 8 bases and J by 6 bases, with 6 bases of the junction left unmatched. The CDR3 consists of 14 residues. The CDR3 is CASQLTSGGNIQYF. The CDR3, as DNA: TGTGCCAGCCAATTAACTAGCGGGGGAAACATTCAGTACTTC. The complete variable domain, with remaining parts taken from reference TRBV11-2 and TRBJ2-4, reads EAGVAQSPRYKIIEKRQSVAFWCNPISGHATLYWYQQILGQGPKLLIQFQNNGVVDDSQLPKDRFSAERLKGVDSTLKIQPAKLEDSAVYLCASQLTSGGNIQYFGAGTRLSVL.

This clone came up once. The rearrangement links TRBV6-5 to TRBJ2-7, with TRBD1 matching 9 bases. The CDR3 is 15 residues long. Germline V gene data show CDR1 as MNHEY and CDR2 as SVGAGI. With V trimmed by 5 bases and J by 2 bases, 7 bases remained unmatched. CDR3 sequence reads: CASSLGTGKTYEQYF. DNA of the CDR3: TGTGCCAGCAGTCTAGGGACAGGGAAAACCTACGAGCAGTACTTC.

This clone appeared a single time. For the CDR3, the DNA is TGTGCCAGCAGCTCGATGACAGTGAACACTGAAGCTTTCTTT. Translating it yields CASSSMTVNTEAFF. The V call is TRBV7-3, the J call TRBJ1-1; tentatively, D is TRBD1 (5 bases). The CDR3 has 14 residues. Looked up from germline, CDR1 is SGHTA and CDR2 is FQGTGA. Trimming removed 4 bases from V and 0 bases from J, with 9 bases in between.

In nucleotides, the CDR3 is TGTGCCAGCTCTCCCTCTCAGGAAGGTGGAAACACCATATATTTT. Translation: CASSPSQEGGNTIYF. This chain uses TRBV18 with TRBJ1-3; D is unresolved. Germline V gene sequence: CDR1 KGHSH, CDR2 LQKENI. This CDR3 is 15 amino acids long. Trimming left V 6 bases short and J 3 bases short, with 15 bases between.

This chain links TRBV3-1 (or the pseudogene TRBV3-2) with TRBJ2-2; the D is unclear. V lost 0 bases to trimming and J lost 6 bases, with 5 bases between them. This CDR3 contains 13 residues. The germline gives CDR1 LGHDT, CDR2 YNNKEL (reference sequence). Here the CDR3 reads CASSQDQAGELFF. In nucleotides, the CDR3 is TGTGCCAGCAGCCAAGATCAGGCCGGGGAGCTGTTTTTT.

The chain joins TRBV2 to TRBJ1-5; 7 bases line up with TRBD1. Trimming removed 0 bases from V and 5 bases from J; junction bases left unmatched: 1. CDR1 and CDR2 (germline): SNHLY, FYNNEI. The CDR3 spans 14 residues. For the CDR3, the DNA is TGTGCCAGCAGTGAAGCAACAGGGGATCAGCCCCAGCATTTT. Protein sequence: CASSEATGDQPQHF.

This clone was counted a single time. CDR3 amino acids: CASSIVGRRGEGYTF. The DNA of the CDR3 is TGTGCCAGTAGTATAGTCGGCCGACGGGGTGAGGGCTACACCTTC. The genes are TRBV19 and TRBJ1-2; D is undetermined. The ends were cut back, 1 base at V and 8 bases at J, with 17 bases in the middle. CDR1 LNHDA and CDR2 SQIVND come from the germline V gene (reference sequence). The CDR3 consists of 15 residues.

This chain connects TRBV7-3 to TRBJ1-1, with a tentative D call TRBD1 (5 bases). In germline, CDR1 is SGHTA, CDR2 FQGTGA. With 6 bases removed from V and 3 bases from J, the gap between germline ends came to 17 bases. CDR3 length equals 15 residues. The DNA for the CDR3 is TGTGCCAGCAGTCTAACCGGGACGGCCGACACTGAAGCTTTCTTT. It codes for CASSLTGTADTEAFF.